The 20 T cell receptor beta chains below all came from one sample that was sequenced in a study of blood T cell repertoires in COVID-19. Sequenced by immunoSEQ multiplex PCR; TCRdb stores in-frame clones only, minus some. The sample shows 150,000 to 200,000 clones, about 86% of them seen only once. What was sequenced was peripheral blood. The receptors were gathered from a woman aged 80 or over in a cohort sampled during active or convalescent COVID-19.

The chain links TRBV7-9 to TRBJ1-3, with D unresolved. This CDR3 is 15 amino acids long. Trimming pared 5 bases from V and 4 bases from J, leaving 15 bases between. CDR1 is SEHNR, CDR2 FQNEAQ, per germline (reference sequence). The CDR3 sequence: CASSRHRMKGNTIYF. The CDR3 nucleotides read TGTGCCAGCAGCAGACACCGTATGAAGGGAAACACCATATATTTT.

V gene TRBV7-2 combines with J gene TRBJ2-3, with 8 bases identical to TRBD2. CDR1 SGHTA and CDR2 FQGNSA come from the germline V gene. Trimming at V came to 4 bases and at J to 4 bases, leaving 13 bases not matched to a gene. The CDR3 spans 17 residues. The CDR3 DNA is TGTGCCAGCAGCTCATTAGCGGGGTCGTTCAACGCAGATACGCAGTATTTT. It yields the protein CASSSLAGSFNADTQYF.

J is TRBJ1-3 and V is TRBV21-1; the listed D gene, TRBD1, was not tested against the DNA. TRBV21-1 is annotated as a pseudogene. CDR3 length: 15 amino acids. The CDR3 region is CASSKRRGPGNTIYF. The CDR3 DNA reads TGTGCCAGCAGCAAACGCAGGGGGCCTGGAAACACCATATATTTT.

The chain is built from TRBV24-1 and TRBJ1-3, with D possibly being TRBD1 (5 bases). V was pared by 10 bases and J by 4 bases, with 10 bases between. The CDR3 runs to 12 residues. Germline V gene data show CDR1 as KGHDR and CDR2 as SFDVKD. DNA for the CDR3: TGTGCCACTTCGGACATGGGAAACACCATATATTTT. Residues: CATSDMGNTIYF.

This clone was recorded only once. CDR3 in amino acids: CATSRAGQGYNEQFF. The DNA for the CDR3 is TGTGCCACCAGCAGGGCGGGACAGGGTTACAATGAGCAGTTCTTC. J is TRBJ2-1 and V is TRBV15; 9 bases align to TRBD1. J lost 4 bases, V lost 3 bases, and 4 bases had no gene match. CDR3 length: 15 residues. Germline lookup yields CDR1 LNHNV and CDR2 YYDKDF (reference sequence). Full variable domain (missing parts from reference TRBV15 and TRBJ2-1): DAMVIQNPRYQVTQFGKPVTLSCSQTLNHNVMYWYQQKSSQAPKLLFHYYDKDFNNEADTPDNFQSRRPNTSFCFLDIRSPGLGDTAMYLCATSRAGQGYNEQFFGPGTRLTVL.

The chain uses TRBV6-5 and TRBJ1-1; TRBD1 is a possible D gene (5 bases). The CDR3 spans 15 residues. V lost 5 bases and J lost 3, with 16 bases in between. Germline V gene data show CDR1 as MNHEY and CDR2 as SVGAGI. The CDR3 here is CASSRRGAGDTEAFF. CDR3 in DNA: TGTGCCAGCAGTAGGAGGGGCGCTGGGGACACTGAAGCTTTCTTT.

In this sample, this clone turned up once. The CDR3 sequence is CASSLGPGPSYEQYF. The CDR3 coding sequence is TGTGCCAGCAGCTTGGGTCCAGGGCCCTCCTACGAGCAGTACTTC. V usage is TRBV5-8 and J usage is TRBJ2-7; D is perhaps TRBD1 (5 bases). The CDR3 length is 15 residues. V was pared by 0 bases and J by 0 bases, with 10 bases between. Germline-derived CDR1 and CDR2 are SGHTS and YDEGEE.

This clone was picked up one time. This sequence joins TRBV28 and TRBJ2-7; 7 positions agree with TRBD1. CDR3 length equals 14 residues. Trimming took 5 bases from V and 5 from J; bases not matched to a gene: 9. The germline V gene encodes CDR1 MDHEN and CDR2 SYDVKM. The CDR3 nucleotides read TGTGCCAGCAGTCGACAGGGCCCCTTCGACGAGCAGTACTTC. Residues: CASSRQGPFDEQYF. Combining the CDR3 with reference TRBV28 and TRBJ2-7 gives the whole variable domain DVKVTQSSRYLVKRTGEKVFLECVQDMDHENMFWYRQDPGLGLRLIYFSYDVKMKEKGDIPEGYSVSREKKERFSLILESASTNQTSMYLCASSRQGPFDEQYFGPGTRLTVT.

This chain uses TRBV24-1 with TRBJ2-3; 9 nucleotides line up with TRBD1. J was trimmed by 2 bases and V by 4 bases; bases with no gene match: 3. The CDR3 runs 15 residues. In germline, CDR1 is KGHDR, CDR2 SFDVKD. The CDR3 DNA sequence: TGTGCCACCAGTGAACGGACAGGGGACACAGATACGCAGTATTTT. As protein: CATSERTGDTDTQYF.

The gene calls are TRBV30 and TRBJ1-5; D is uncertain. Trimming pared 2 bases from V and 0 bases from J, leaving 5 bases between. CDR3 length: 13 residues. The V gene's germline CDR1 is GTSNPN and CDR2 SVGIG (reference sequence). CDR3 nucleotides: TGTGCCTGGAGTAAGAGTAGCAATCAGCCCCAGCATTTT. Translating it yields CAWSKSSNQPQHF.

The chain employs TRBV30 and TRBJ2-7; TRBD2 matches at 9 bases. The CDR3 loop spans 13 amino acids. Trimming cost V 5 bases and J 5 bases; bases outside gene matches: 7. Germline CDR1 reads GTSNPN; CDR2 reads SVGIG (reference sequence). The DNA for the CDR3 is TGTGCCTGGGCCCCAGCGGGAGGCCACGAGCAGTACGTC. It encodes CAWAPAGGHEQYV.

V is TRBV7-2 and J is TRBJ2-7, with D possibly matching TRBD1 (6 bases). The V gene lost 4 bases and the J gene lost 4 bases, with 11 bases spanning the gap. In germline, CDR1 is SGHTA, CDR2 FQGNSA. CDR3 size: 13 residues. This chain's CDR3 is CASSSGQLYEQYF. In DNA, the CDR3 is TGTGCCAGCAGCTCAGGACAGCTATACGAGCAGTACTTC. The full variable domain, rest sourced from reference TRBV7-2 and TRBJ2-7, is GAGVSQSPSNKVTEKGKDVELRCDPISGHTALYWYRQSLGQGLEFLIYFQGNSAPDKSGLPSDRFSAERTGGSVSTLTIQRTQQEDSAVYLCASSSGQLYEQYFGPGTRLTVT.

V and J are TRBV10-3 and TRBJ1-5, with 8 positions matching TRBD1. CDR1 is ENHRY, CDR2 SYGVKD, per germline. V was pared by 0 bases and J by 4 bases, with 2 bases of the junction left unmatched. This CDR3 comprises 15 residues. The CDR3 DNA sequence: TGTGCCATCAGTGAGTCCGGACAGGGAAATCAGCCCCAGCATTTT. Translating it yields CAISESGQGNQPQHF.

This sequence joins TRBV5-6 and TRBJ1-1, with TRBD1 matching over 7 bases. CDR1 and CDR2 (germline): SGHDT, YYEEEE. With V trimmed by 4 bases and J by 0 bases, 6 bases remained unmatched. The CDR3 contains 15 residues. DNA of the CDR3: TGTGCCAGCAGCCCCGACAGGGTGTTGAACACTGAAGCTTTCTTT. Its protein product is CASSPDRVLNTEAFF.

V is TRBV30 and J is TRBJ1-1; weak D call: TRBD1 (5 bases). Germline V gives CDR1 GTSNPN, CDR2 SVGIG (reference sequence). With 1 base removed from V and 7 bases from J, the gap between germline ends came to 10 bases. The CDR3 extends over 12 amino acids. The CDR3 reads CAWSAGTFEAFF. The CDR3 DNA sequence: TGTGCCTGGAGTGCAGGGACTTTTGAAGCTTTCTTT.

The chain combines TRBV5-1 with TRBJ1-5, with D hard to call. In germline, CDR1 is SGHRS, CDR2 YFSETQ. This CDR3 has 14 residues. The ends were cut back, 2 bases at V and 4 bases at J, with 10 bases in the middle. The CDR3 loop is CASSLEGRNQPQHF. DNA for the CDR3: TGCGCCAGCAGCTTAGAAGGGAGAAATCAGCCCCAGCATTTT.

In this sample, this clone turned up a few times. The rearrangement joins TRBV19 to TRBJ2-1; TRBD2 agrees at 7 bases. This CDR3 is 15 amino acids long. Unmatched junction bases numbered 9, after V lost 5 bases and J lost 5 bases. CDR1 is LNHDA and CDR2 is SQIVND in the germline V gene (reference sequence). CDR3 in DNA: TGTGCCAGTAGTGATTGGCTAGCGGACAACAATGAGCAGTTCTTC. Translating gives CASSDWLADNNEQFF.

This rearrangement joins TRBV6-5 to TRBJ2-2; 7 bases fit TRBD1. Germline lookup yields CDR1 MNHEY and CDR2 SVGAGI. The V and J ends lost 6 bases and 0 bases, in that order; junction bases with no gene match: 1. The CDR3 totals 14 residues. CDR3 residues: CASSDRANTGELFF. CDR3 nucleotides: TGTGCCAGCAGCGACAGGGCGAACACCGGGGAGCTGTTTTTT.

This clone was detected once. The chain has TRBV10-1 and TRBJ2-1; D is possibly TRBD2 (5 bases). V was shortened by 8 bases and J by 4 bases, with 9 bases between the two germline ends. The CDR3 contains 12 residues. Germline V lookup: CDR1 WNHNN, CDR2 SYGVQD (reference sequence). The CDR3, as DNA: TGCGCCAGCGTGGGCGGGTACAATGAGCAGTTCTTC. It specifies CASVGGYNEQFF.

This clone was detected only once. The rearrangement joins TRBV6-6 to TRBJ2-3; 9 bases fit TRBD1. There are 15 residues in the CDR3. Germline trimming cut 6 bases from V and 3 bases from J; bases unmatched to any gene: 7. The germline V gene encodes CDR1 MNHNY and CDR2 SVGAGI (reference sequence). CDR3 coding DNA: TGTGCCAGCAGAGAGACAGGGGGTCGTACAGATACGCAGTATTTT. Its protein product is CASRETGGRTDTQYF.